These 31 T cell receptor beta chains were all obtained from the same sample, sequenced in a study of T cells after yellow fever vaccination. In TCRdb, the 5' RACE reads were re-called with MiXCR into one record per CDR3 protein. There are just over 250,000 distinct CDR3 sequences in the sample; roughly 4.8% occur only once, and around 3.5% lies in the top ten. Sequenced material: CD4+ T cells sorted from PBMCs, taken on the day of the yellow fever booster vaccination. The receptors were sampled from a man between 18 and 35 years old who received the YFV17D yellow fever vaccine.

This clonotype occurred many times. The chain carries TRBV4-3 and TRBJ2-3; no firm D call. Trimming stripped 4 bases from V and 6 bases from J, with 17 bases between. The V gene's germline CDR1 is LGHNA and CDR2 YSLEER. There are 15 residues in the CDR3. The CDR3 nucleotides are TGCGCCAGCAGCCGTCTGGCGGCGGTCGGTGATACGCAGTATTTT. It codes for CASSRLAAVGDTQYF.

The chain is built from TRBV6-5 and TRBJ2-1, with 8 nucleotides matching TRBD1. Trimming at V came to 6 bases and at J to 4 bases, leaving 5 bases not matched to a gene. CDR3 length equals 14 residues. CDR1 and CDR2 (germline): MNHEY, SVGAGI. This CDR3 reads CASSPRQGYNEQFF. The CDR3 DNA reads TGTGCCAGCAGCCCACGACAGGGGTACAATGAGCAGTTCTTC.

V usage is TRBV19 and J usage is TRBJ2-3; TRBD1 aligns across 8 bases. CDR3 length equals 16 residues. In germline, CDR1 is LNHDA, CDR2 SQIVND (reference sequence). With 4 bases clipped from V and 0 bases from J, the junction kept 6 bases outside the gene matches. CDR3 amino acids: CASSTSTGASTDTQYF. CDR3 DNA sequence: TGTGCCAGTAGTACCTCGACAGGGGCTAGCACAGATACGCAGTATTTT. Combining the CDR3 with reference TRBV19 and TRBJ2-3 gives the whole variable domain DGGITQSPKYLFRKEGQNVTLSCEQNLNHDAMYWYRQDPGQGLRLIYYSQIVNDFQKGDIAEGYSVSREKKESFPLTVTSAQKNPTAFYLCASSTSTGASTDTQYFGPGTRLTVL.

This clonotype showed up many times. V is TRBV5-1 and J is TRBJ2-5; 9 nucleotides line up with TRBD1. Germline CDR1 is SGHRS and CDR2 is YFSETQ. V shed 4 bases, J shed 3 bases, and the junction held 1 base outside the gene matches. The CDR3 totals 13 residues. CDR3 sequence (DNA): TGCGCCAGCAGCCGGACAGGGGAAGAGACCCAGTACTTC. Translating gives CASSRTGEETQYF.

At least ten counts were recorded for this clonotype. The chain is built from TRBV7-3 and TRBJ2-5; a weak D match, TRBD1 (5 bases). The CDR3 sequence is 15 residues long. CDR1 and CDR2 from the germline V gene are SGHTA and FQGTGA. Trimming cost V 0 bases and J 4 bases, with 12 bases left between them. The chain's CDR3 is CASSLTGRVGETQYF. Here the CDR3 DNA reads TGTGCCAGCAGCTTAACAGGCAGGGTGGGAGAGACCCAGTACTTC.

There are a few counts of this clonotype. The chain carries TRBV4-3 and TRBJ1-6; 9 positions match TRBD1. The V gene end was trimmed by 2 bases and the J gene end by 9 bases; junction bases not matched to a gene: 5. Germline values: CDR1 LGHNA, CDR2 YSLEER. This CDR3 comprises 15 residues. CDR3 in amino acids: CASSQNRQGGSPLHF. For the CDR3, the DNA is TGCGCCAGCAGCCAAAACAGACAGGGGGGTTCACCCCTCCACTTT.

This clonotype was observed at least ten times. The chain has TRBV27 and TRBJ2-5; D possibly corresponds to TRBD2 (6 bases). Germline-derived CDR1 and CDR2 are MNHEY and SMNVEV (reference sequence). CDR3 length: 14 residues. Trimming stripped 2 bases from V and 3 bases from J, with 10 bases between. In DNA form, the CDR3 reads TGTGCCAGCAGTTTACTAGCGAGCGAAGAGACCCAGTACTTC. Translating it yields CASSLLASEETQYF.

In this sample, this clonotype turned up a few times. This sequence joins TRBV5-1 and TRBJ2-1, with TRBD2 as a possible D gene (6 bases). CDR1 is SGHRS, CDR2 YFSETQ, per germline. The CDR3 runs to 14 residues. The ends were cut back, 1 base at V and 6 bases at J, with 11 bases in the middle. CDR3 loop: CASSLPETSNEQFF. The DNA for the CDR3 is TGCGCCAGCAGCTTGCCCGAGACTAGCAATGAGCAGTTCTTC.

The chain uses TRBV20-1 and TRBJ1-5, with D maybe TRBD1 (6 bases). The CDR3 covers 13 residues. Trimming left V 5 bases short and J 0 bases short, with 8 bases between. Germline CDR1 is DFQATT and CDR2 is SNEGSKA (reference sequence). CDR3 amino acids: CSAAGDSNQPQHF. In DNA, the CDR3 is TGCAGTGCTGCAGGGGATAGCAATCAGCCCCAGCATTTT.

This clonotype occurred a few times. The chain employs TRBV2 and TRBJ1-5; D not resolved. The CDR3 is made up of 15 amino acids. Per germline, CDR1 SNHLY and CDR2 FYNNEI. V dropped 6 bases and J dropped 0 bases, with 12 bases sitting between them. CDR3 sequence (DNA): TGTGCCAGCAGCCTTCAGGATTTTAGCAATCAGCCCCAGCATTTT. Translated: CASSLQDFSNQPQHF. Looking up the rest from reference TRBV2 and TRBJ1-5 gives the full variable domain: EPEVTQTPSHQVTQMGQEVILRCVPISNHLYFYWYRQILGQKVEFLVSFYNNEISEKSEIFDDQFSVERPDGSNFTLKIRSTKLEDSAMYFCASSLQDFSNQPQHFGDGTRLSIL.

The chain couples TRBV28 to TRBJ1-5; D call uncertain. Germline-derived CDR1 and CDR2 are MDHEN and SYDVKM. The V and J ends lost 6 bases and 3 bases respectively, with 12 bases between them. This CDR3 contains 14 residues. DNA of the CDR3: TGTGCCAGCAGCGAGAGACACATCAATCAGCCCCAGCATTTT. Translated, it gives CASSERHINQPQHF.

With respect to this clonotype: The germline gene is not matched at one end of the junction; a read error may be the cause. The genes are TRBV10-3 and TRBJ1-2; D unresolved. CDR3 length equals 15 residues. Germline CDR1 reads ENHRY; CDR2 reads SYGVKD. This chain's CDR3 is CAISESAFATRRIRF. The CDR3, as DNA: TGTGCCATCAGTGAGTCCGCATTCGCGACACGCCGGATTCGCTTC.

Many counts were recorded for this clonotype. The chain employs TRBV5-1 and TRBJ2-5; TRBD2 agrees at 14 bases. Germline loops: CDR1 SGHRS, CDR2 YFSETQ. This CDR3 region has 15 residues. V lost 4 bases, J lost 6 bases, and 5 bases stayed unmatched. The CDR3 DNA is TGCGCCAGCAGCCCCGGGACTAGCGGGGGACAGACCCAGTACTTC. Protein: CASSPGTSGGQTQYF.

This clonotype was found a few times. J is TRBJ2-3 and V is TRBV23-1, with D perhaps matching TRBD1 (5 bases). TRBV23-1 is flagged as an ORF with uncertain function. The ends were cut back, 3 bases at V and 4 bases at J, with 11 bases in the middle. This CDR3 region has 14 residues. CDR3 DNA sequence: TGCGCCAGCAGTCAGCCAACAGGCGCAGATACGCAGTATTTT. Translated: CASSQPTGADTQYF.

The chain recombines TRBV6-2 or TRBV6-3 with TRBJ2-5, with 11 bases matching TRBD2. The V gene end was trimmed by 7 bases and the J gene end by 5 bases; junction bases not matched to a gene: 3. The CDR3 sequence is 13 residues long. CDR1 MNHEY and CDR2 SVGEGT come from the germline V gene. CDR3 protein: CASTLAGVETQYF. In DNA form, the CDR3 reads TGTGCCAGCACACTAGCGGGGGTGGAGACCCAGTACTTC.

This clonotype was detected many times. J is TRBJ2-7 and V is TRBV5-6; D uncertain. The CDR3 is 13 residues long. Germline CDR1 is SGHDT and CDR2 is YYEEEE. The V gene lost 2 bases and the J gene lost 2 bases, with 8 bases spanning the gap. The CDR3 coding sequence is TGTGCCAGCAGCTTCGGTTTCCCCTACGAGCAGTACTTC. This sequence encodes CASSFGFPYEQYF.

A few counts support this clonotype. The chain couples TRBV6-5 to TRBJ1-4; D is possibly TRBD1 (5 bases). Germline V CDR1 and CDR2: MNHEY, SVGAGI. The CDR3 extends over 13 amino acids. V was pared by 5 bases and J by 7 bases, with 11 bases between. The CDR3 DNA reads TGTGCCAGCAGTGAAACAGGTTCTGAAAAACTGTTTTTT. It codes for CASSETGSEKLFF.

Ten or more counts support this clonotype. The chain combines TRBV10-3 with TRBJ2-3; D gene ambiguous. The CDR3 length is 11 residues. Germline CDR1 reads ENHRY; CDR2 reads SYGVKD. Trimming shortened V by 10 bases and J by 3 bases, and 8 bases separated the two germline ends. The CDR3 DNA reads as TGTGCCACTACCGGAACAGATACGCAGTATTTT. It codes for CATTGTDTQYF.

This clonotype has ten or more counts. The V gene is TRBV6-2 or TRBV6-3, the J gene TRBJ1-1; D ambiguous. Per germline, CDR1 MNHEY and CDR2 SVGEGT. The CDR3 loop spans 13 amino acids. Trimming removed 7 bases at V and 4 bases at J, with 13 bases between. CDR3 residues: CASTYERRTEAFF. Written as DNA, the CDR3 is TGTGCCAGCACCTACGAACGGCGCACTGAAGCTTTCTTT.

This clonotype was picked up many times. The chain recombines TRBV5-5 with TRBJ1-4; D is uncertain. Trimming cost V 3 bases and J 4 bases, with 13 bases left between them. CDR3 length: 15 residues. Germline CDR1 reads SGHKS; CDR2 reads YYEKEE (reference sequence). CDR3: CASSSPSAINEKLFF. The DNA of the CDR3 is TGTGCCAGCAGCTCTCCGTCGGCCATTAATGAAAAACTGTTTTTT.

This clonotype was recorded a few times. The gene calls are TRBV20-1 and TRBJ2-3; D uncertain. The CDR3 consists of 14 residues. Germline CDR1 is DFQATT and CDR2 is SNEGSKA (reference sequence). V lost 4 bases to trimming and J lost 1 base, with 12 bases between them. The CDR3 is CSATPSLGTDTQYF. The CDR3 DNA sequence: TGCAGTGCTACACCCAGTCTGGGCACAGATACGCAGTATTTT.

This CDR3 is CASSQEVVVFSGANVLTF. The CDR3 DNA reads as TGCGCCAGCAGCCAAGAGGTAGTGGTGTTCTCTGGGGCCAACGTCCTGACTTTC. This chain connects TRBV4-1 to TRBJ2-6; D uncertain. The germline V and J ends were trimmed by 0 bases and 0 bases, with 12 bases remaining between them. Germline CDR1 MGHRA, CDR2 YSYEKL. The CDR3 contains 18 residues.

This clonotype was observed many times. This chain connects TRBV4-3 to TRBJ2-4; perhaps TRBD2 as D (5 bases). The germline V and J ends were trimmed by 2 bases and 0 bases, with 8 bases remaining between them. The CDR3 sequence is 15 residues long. CDR1 is LGHNA, CDR2 YSLEER, per germline. CDR3 in DNA: TGCGCCAGCAGCCAATGGGAGACAGCCAAAAACATTCAGTACTTC. Translating gives CASSQWETAKNIQYF.

The chain carries TRBV7-9 and TRBJ2-7, with D unresolved. Trimming took off 0 bases at V and 7 bases at J, with 7 bases between the two ends. CDR1 is SEHNR and CDR2 is FQNEAQ in the germline V gene (reference sequence). The CDR3 runs 12 residues. In DNA, the CDR3 is TGTGCCAGCAGCTTAGCCGTCTGGGAGCAGTACTTC. It translates to CASSLAVWEQYF. The full variable domain, its missing parts supplied by reference TRBV7-9 and TRBJ2-7, is DTGVSQNPRHKITKRGQNVTFRCDPISEHNRLYWYRQTLGQGPEFLTYFQNEAQLEKSRLLSDRFSAERPKGSFSTLEIQRTEQGDSAMYLCASSLAVWEQYFGPGTRLTVT.

The V call is TRBV7-7, the J call TRBJ2-7; possible D gene TRBD2, 5 bases. Germline V gene sequence: CDR1 SSHAT, CDR2 FNYEAQ (reference sequence). The CDR3 runs to 14 residues. The CDR3 DNA reads as TGTGCTAGCAGCTTAGATGACCGGGAAGACGAGCAGTACGTC. It translates to CASSLDDREDEQYV.

The chain joins TRBV9 to TRBJ1-5; TRBD1 aligns across 7 bases. The V gene end was trimmed by 1 base and the J gene end by 4 bases; junction bases not matched to a gene: 5. The CDR3 sequence is 15 residues long. Germline-derived CDR1 and CDR2 are SGDLS and YYNGEE. CDR3 bases: TGTGCCAGCAGCGTAACAGGGGCAACGAATCAGCCCCAGCATTTT. Protein product: CASSVTGATNQPQHF.

This clonotype was observed many times. The CDR3 nucleotides are TGTGCCAGCAGCTTGACGACGAAAGATACGCAGTATTTT. Translated: CASSLTTKDTQYF. The chain links TRBV11-2 to TRBJ2-3; no clear D. Germline V gene sequence: CDR1 SGHAT, CDR2 FQNNGV. V shed 3 bases and J shed 5 bases, with 9 bases lying between them. This CDR3 spans 13 amino acids.

This clonotype was counted only a few times. The rearrangement uses TRBV19 and TRBJ1-6, with 8 positions matching TRBD1. CDR1 and CDR2 from the germline V gene are LNHDA and SQIVND (reference sequence). The CDR3 spans 15 residues. After removal of 5 bases from V and 8 bases from J, the junction contained 8 bases not matched to a gene. Here the CDR3 reads CASSPPGQVHSPLHF. CDR3 coding DNA: TGTGCCAGTAGTCCTCCGGGACAGGTCCATTCACCCCTCCACTTT.

This chain links TRBV20-1 with TRBJ1-5; no clear D gene. Per germline, CDR1 DFQATT and CDR2 SNEGSKA (reference sequence). V was cut by 3 bases and J by 0 bases, with 3 bases left in between. The length of the CDR3 is 12 residues. As DNA, the CDR3 is TGCAGTGCTAGTACTAGCAATCAGCCCCAGCATTTT. It translates to CSASTSNQPQHF.

The gene calls are TRBV9 and TRBJ2-5; 7 nucleotides line up with TRBD2. Germline values: CDR1 SGDLS, CDR2 YYNGEE. CDR3 length: 15 amino acids. Losses at the gene ends were 2 bases for V and 5 bases for J; bases not matched to a gene: 9. CDR3 nucleotide sequence: TGTGCCAGCAGCGTCGGGACTATCCAGTGGGAGACCCAGTACTTC. Translating it yields CASSVGTIQWETQYF.

This clonotype was seen a few times. The chain combines TRBV6-2 or TRBV6-3 with TRBJ1-5, with D possibly matching TRBD1 (6 bases). V lost 5 bases, J lost 3 bases, and 17 bases lay in between. The CDR3 has 16 amino acids. Looked up from germline, CDR1 is MNHEY and CDR2 is SVGEGT. CDR3 bases: TGTGCCAGCAGTCCCAGGAGGGGGGGCCTCAATCAGCCCCAGCATTTT. It codes for CASSPRRGGLNQPQHF.